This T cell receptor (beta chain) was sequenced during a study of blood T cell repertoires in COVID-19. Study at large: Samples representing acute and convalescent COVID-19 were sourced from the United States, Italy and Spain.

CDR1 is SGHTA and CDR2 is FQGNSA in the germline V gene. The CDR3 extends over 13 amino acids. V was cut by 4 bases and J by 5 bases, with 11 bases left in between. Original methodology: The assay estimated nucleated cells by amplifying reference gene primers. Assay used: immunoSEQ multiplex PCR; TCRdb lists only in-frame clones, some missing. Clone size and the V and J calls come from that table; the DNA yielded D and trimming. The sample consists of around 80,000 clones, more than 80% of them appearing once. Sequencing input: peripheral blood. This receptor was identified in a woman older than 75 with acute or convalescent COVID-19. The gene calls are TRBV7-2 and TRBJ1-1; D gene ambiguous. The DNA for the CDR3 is TGTGCCAGCAGCTCCCAGGTTGGGACTGAAGCTTTCTTT. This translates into CASSSQVGTEAFF.